The sequence of this T cell receptor (beta chain) was determined in a study of blood T cell repertoires in COVID-19. Study at large: Some COVID-19 samples were acute and others convalescent; all came from the United States, Italy and Spain.

From germline, CDR1 is MGHRA and CDR2 YSYEKL. The CDR3 is 18 amino acids. V was clipped by 4 bases and J by 5 bases; unmatched bases: 11. Sequencing was performed with immunoSEQ multiplex PCR; in TCRdb, only in-frame clones are kept and a portion is missing. Here the sample spans under 350,000 clones, about four fifths being singletons. This receptor was identified in a woman between 50 and 59 years old who had recovered from COVID-19. Sequences were obtained from peripheral blood. The rearrangement joins TRBV4-1 to TRBJ2-1; 13 bases align to TRBD2. This chain's CDR3 is CASSPRLAGGTENNEQFF. For the CDR3, the DNA is TGCGCCAGCAGCCCACGACTAGCGGGAGGTACCGAAAACAATGAGCAGTTCTTC.